Reported below is one TCR beta chain. This clone was counted a single time. Its antigen specificity is not known. The input lacks base qualities; no much larger clone sits a single base away. The collaborating institutions used their own protocols to collect whole blood in K2EDTA tubes. For TCRbeta analysis, collaborator samples were shipped as frozen whole blood, as isolated PBMCs, or as DNA extracted from either sample type. CDR1 SEHNR and CDR2 FQNEAQ are derived from the germline V gene (reference sequence). V is reduced by 0 bases and J by 3 bases, leaving a spacing of 8 bases between them. From cysteine to phenylalanine, the CDR3 is 14 amino acids long. This entry keeps only the CDR3 DNA: 42 bases, framed from base 1. This record belongs to a study of blood T cell repertoires in COVID-19 (TCRdb year 2020). Some background on the complete study: Samples covering the acute and convalescent phases of COVID-19 were provided by collaborators in the United States, Italy and Spain. The material from the prospective study consisted of cDNA or gDNA derived from T cells, B-cell-depleted T cells, or PBMCs. Deeply sampled blood TCRbeta repertoires from subjects exposed to, actively infected with, or recovered from COVID-19 were included in the dataset. A freely available public database, intended as a resource for researchers studying the immune response to SARS-CoV-2, is where the repertoires were released. Samples came from the ongoing ImmuneRACE study (first 160 participants) plus 1,254 subjects from 6 global collaborators. Nearly every sample came with metadata listing a de-identified subject ID, COVID-19 status, age in years and sex. Where available, HLA class I and class II types were taken from metadata supplied by the sample provider and were not determined by assay-based typing.

General conclusions and limits of the study: The quantity of clinical and demographic metadata differed by source and by participant and was supplied without curation.

TCRbeta CDR3 regions were amplified from genomic DNA by means of the immunoSEQ Assay, a bias-controlled multiplex PCR. Under the source paper's analysis protocol: Nucleated cell counts per sample were estimated from amplification of reference gene primers within the assay. To quantify the absolute abundance of each unique TCRbeta CDR3 rearrangement, sequence reads were collapsed and filtered. Productive Simpson clonality was computed per sample as the square root of Simpson's diversity index over productive rearrangements. Entries here come from immuneACCESS through TCRdb and include only in-frame sequences with V and J called. Some clones fail to appear in such tables; in the studies checked, an unresolved V gene covers under half of the shortfall, and the cause of the remainder is unknown. The V and J calls and clone size were taken over from that table, and D and trimming were inferred from the DNA. Recorded for this sample are roughly 150,000 clones; approximately 91% of them occurred a single time. Jointly, the top ten make up roughly 2.3% of the sample.

The receptor was isolated from a young man with acute or convalescent COVID-19. The receptor chain draws on TRBV7-9 and TRBJ1-2; no confident D gene assignment can be made. Sequencing was done on a sample of peripheral blood. The bases are TGTGCCAGCAGCTTAGCACAGCAAGACTATGGCTACACCTTC. Its product reads: CASSLAQQDYGYTF.